This is a list of T cell receptor beta chains from one sample in a study of metastatic and nonmetastatic thyroid tumors. TCRdb redid the clone calls on the PCR reads using MiXCR. The sample carries about 6,100 clones, approximately 30% recorded once. The specimen was adjacent normal tissue. These receptors were collected from a female donor with papillary thyroid cancer or a benign thyroid nodule (not recorded which). Some clones in this sample may be carry-over from other donors' samples. The CDR3 runs from the conserved cysteine through the conserved F or W. A D gene is named only where the DNA matches it firmly. Expanded clones get a size class; other rows say once, few or many, or leave the size out.

V: TRBV7-3
size: -
D: -
J: TRBJ1-1
CDR3: CASSLPGLDGAFF
DNA: TGTGCCAGCAGCTTACCGGGGCTGGACGGAGCTTTCTTT

V: TRBV19
size: few
D: -
J: TRBJ1-1
CDR3: CASSVYTEAFF
DNA: TGTGCCAGTAGTGTATACACTGAAGCTTTCTTT

V: TRBV2
size: medium-sized
D: -
J: TRBJ1-2
CDR3: CASSPGTALNYGYTF
DNA: TGTGCCAGCAGCCCCGGGACGGCCCTCAACTATGGCTACACCTTC

V: TRBV7-2
size: -
D: -
J: TRBJ2-2
CDR3: CASSLQRSVSGELFF
DNA: TGTGCCAGCAGCTTACAGCGGTCTGTTTCCGGGGAGCTGTTTTTT

V: TRBV19
size: few
D: -
J: TRBJ1-1
CDR3: CASSQAANTEAFF
DNA: TGTGCCAGTAGTCAAGCGGCCAACACTGAAGCTTTCTTT

V: TRBV5-4
size: medium-sized
D: TRBD2
J: TRBJ2-1
CDR3: CASSPGSGGVPNEQFF
DNA: TGTGCCAGCAGCCCGGGTAGCGGGGGGGTTCCTAATGAGCAGTTCTTC

V: TRBV6-1
size: few
D: -
J: TRBJ2-1
CDR3: CASSKEDSRYNEQFF
DNA: TGCGCCAGCAGTAAAGAGGACAGCAGGTACAATGAGCAGTTCTTC

V: TRBV20-1
size: -
D: TRBD2
J: TRBJ2-7
CDR3: CSARTSGRRESYEQYF
DNA: TGCAGTGCTCGCACTAGCGGGAGGAGGGAGTCCTACGAGCAGTACTTC

V: TRBV5-6
size: -
D: -
J: TRBJ1-4
CDR3: CASRVRGAATNEKLFF
DNA: TGTGCCAGCAGGGTCCGGGGGGCTGCCACTAATGAAAAACTGTTTTTT

V: TRBV2
size: many
D: TRBD2
J: TRBJ2-5
CDR3: CASKLAGAIDGTQYF
DNA: TGTGCCAGCAAGTTAGCGGGGGCCATTGACGGGACCCAGTACTTC

V: TRBV4-3
size: large
D: TRBD2
J: TRBJ2-7
CDR3: CASSPRASGIYEQYF
DNA: TGCGCCAGCAGCCCCCGGGCTAGCGGGATCTACGAGCAGTACTTC

V: TRBV6-5
size: -
D: -
J: TRBJ2-1
CDR3: CASSSSADPNEQFF
DNA: TGTGCCAGCAGTTCCAGCGCCGACCCCAATGAGCAGTTCTTC

V: TRBV4-1
size: few
D: -
J: TRBJ2-1
CDR3: CASSQEQLSSYNEQFF
DNA: TGCGCCAGCAGCCAAGAACAGTTAAGCTCCTACAATGAGCAGTTCTTC

V: TRBV28
size: few
D: -
J: TRBJ1-1
CDR3: CASRGRGGTEAFF
DNA: TGTGCCAGCAGGGGCAGGGGAGGCACTGAAGCTTTCTTT

V: TRBV20-1
size: -
D: TRBD1
J: TRBJ2-7
CDR3: CSARDGRQGHEQYF
DNA: TGCAGTGCTAGAGATGGGAGACAGGGCCACGAGCAGTACTTC

V: TRBV5-1
size: -
D: TRBD2
J: TRBJ2-2
CDR3: CASSFGGTLADTGELFF
DNA: TGCGCCAGCAGCTTTGGAGGGACGCTAGCGGACACCGGGGAGCTGTTTTTT

V: TRBV5-4
size: medium-sized
D: -
J: TRBJ1-1
CDR3: CASSLELDSEAFF
DNA: TGTGCCAGCAGCTTGGAACTAGACAGTGAAGCTTTCTTT

V: TRBV27
size: few
D: -
J: TRBJ2-2
CDR3: CASSFSTGELFF
DNA: TGTGCCAGCAGTTTTTCCACCGGGGAGCTGTTTTTT

V: TRBV24-1
size: few
D: -
J: TRBJ2-7
CDR3: CATMKKRYYEQYF
DNA: TGTGCCACCATGAAAAAGCGATACTACGAGCAGTACTTC

V: TRBV12-3/TRBV12-4
size: -
D: -
J: TRBJ2-5
CDR3: CASSRGRTVRETQYF
DNA: TGTGCCAGCAGCCGGGGACGGACCGTCAGGGAGACCCAGTACTTC

V: TRBV10-3
size: -
D: -
J: TRBJ1-5
CDR3: CAISESEPQPQHF
DNA: TGTGCCATCAGTGAGTCGGAACCTCAGCCCCAGCATTTT

V: TRBV20-1
size: large
D: TRBD1
J: TRBJ2-3
CDR3: CSARDDRGSPDTQYF
DNA: TGCAGTGCGCGCGACGACAGGGGGTCGCCAGATACGCAGTATTTT

V: TRBV7-2
size: -
D: -
J: TRBJ2-2
CDR3: CASSRPDRRGGELFF
DNA: TGTGCCAGCAGCCGCCCGGACCGGAGGGGCGGGGAGCTGTTTTTT

V: TRBV28
size: -
D: -
J: TRBJ2-7
CDR3: CASRPYGSPGSYEQYF
DNA: TGTGCCAGCAGGCCCTACGGGTCCCCGGGGTCCTACGAGCAGTACTTC

V: TRBV9
size: -
D: TRBD1
J: TRBJ2-7
CDR3: CASSPRAGTGSYEQYF
DNA: TGTGCCAGCAGCCCGCGCGCCGGGACAGGGTCCTACGAGCAGTACTTC

V: TRBV6-1
size: -
D: TRBD1
J: TRBJ1-2
CDR3: CASSQEGTGFYGYTF
DNA: TGTGCCAGCAGCCAGGAAGGGACAGGGTTTTATGGCTACACCTTC

V: TRBV19
size: medium-sized
D: -
J: TRBJ1-4
CDR3: CASSPNGAMGEKLFF
DNA: TGTGCCAGTAGTCCCAACGGGGCCATGGGAGAAAAACTGTTTTTT

V: TRBV5-1
size: -
D: -
J: TRBJ2-1
CDR3: CASSLGWALYNEQFF
DNA: TGCGCCAGCAGCCTGGGTTGGGCATTATACAATGAGCAGTTCTTC

V: TRBV7-8
size: medium-sized
D: -
J: TRBJ1-2
CDR3: CASSQMPQLGYTF
DNA: TGTGCCAGCAGCCAAATGCCCCAACTAGGCTACACCTTC

V: TRBV6-6
size: few
D: -
J: TRBJ2-3
CDR3: CASSRAWSPTASTDTQYF
DNA: TGTGCCAGCAGTCGCGCTTGGAGCCCCACGGCTAGCACAGATACGCAGTATTTT

V: TRBV6-1
size: few
D: -
J: TRBJ2-7
CDR3: CASSLRPSGYEQYF
DNA: TGTGCCAGCAGCCTACGCCCGTCCGGGTACGAGCAGTACTTC

V: TRBV20-1
size: -
D: -
J: TRBJ2-7
CDR3: CSASLRGEQYF
DNA: TGCAGTGCTAGCCTCAGGGGTGAGCAGTACTTC

V: TRBV2
size: few
D: -
J: TRBJ2-3
CDR3: CASSEALSTDTQYF
DNA: TGTGCCAGCAGTGAAGCCCTAAGCACAGATACGCAGTATTTT

V: TRBV2
size: -
D: TRBD1
J: TRBJ1-1
CDR3: CASSEQGVDTEAFF
DNA: TGTGCCAGCAGTGAACAGGGGGTCGACACTGAAGCTTTCTTT

V: TRBV28
size: few
D: -
J: TRBJ1-6
CDR3: CASSTGPPYNSPLHF
DNA: TGTGCCAGCAGTACGGGACCGCCCTATAATTCACCCCTCCACTTT

V: TRBV27
size: -
D: -
J: TRBJ2-3
CDR3: CASSLSAPPRTDTQYF
DNA: TGTGCCAGCAGTTTATCCGCCCCCCCCCGGACAGATACGCAGTATTTT

V: TRBV6-5
size: -
D: TRBD1
J: TRBJ1-1
CDR3: CASSSPGGNTEAFF
DNA: TGTGCCAGCAGTTCGCCAGGGGGGAACACTGAAGCTTTCTTT

V: TRBV18
size: medium-sized
D: -
J: TRBJ1-1
CDR3: CASSLSRETGLNTEAFF
DNA: TGTGCCAGCTCCCTAAGTCGTGAGACAGGACTGAACACTGAAGCTTTCTTT

V: TRBV10-3
size: -
D: TRBD1
J: TRBJ1-6
CDR3: CAISKHKGTGSLESPLHF
DNA: TGTGCCATCAGTAAACACAAGGGGACAGGGTCCCTGGAGTCACCCCTCCACTTT

V: TRBV7-3
size: -
D: -
J: TRBJ1-2
CDR3: CASSLTGTNYGYTF
DNA: TGTGCCAGCAGCTTAACGGGGACTAACTATGGCTACACCTTC

V: TRBV27
size: -
D: TRBD1
J: TRBJ2-7
CDR3: CASSLTGQGVYEQYF
DNA: TGTGCCAGCAGTTTAACGGGACAGGGCGTCTACGAGCAGTACTTC

V: TRBV6-2/TRBV6-3
size: few
D: -
J: TRBJ2-7
CDR3: CASAPRGTSAYEQYF
DNA: TGTGCCAGCGCACCACGAGGGACTTCGGCCTACGAGCAGTACTTC

V: TRBV6-1
size: few
D: -
J: TRBJ2-2
CDR3: CASNIGRTTGELFF
DNA: TGTGCCAGCAACATAGGCAGAACCACCGGGGAGCTGTTTTTT

V: TRBV6-1
size: -
D: TRBD1
J: TRBJ2-1
CDR3: CASRTGQGSYNEQFF
DNA: TGTGCCAGCAGGACGGGACAGGGATCCTACAATGAGCAGTTCTTC

V: TRBV2
size: few
D: -
J: TRBJ2-1
CDR3: CASGLRGALGNEQFF
DNA: TGTGCCAGCGGACTGAGGGGGGCGCTGGGCAATGAGCAGTTCTTC

V: TRBV30
size: -
D: -
J: TRBJ1-6
CDR3: CACDGGYNSPLHF
DNA: TGTGCCTGCGACGGTGGATATAATTCACCCCTCCACTTT

V: TRBV2
size: -
D: -
J: TRBJ1-1
CDR3: CASSLDFEAFF
DNA: TGTGCCAGCAGCCTCGACTTCGAAGCTTTCTTT

V: TRBV7-9
size: -
D: TRBD1
J: TRBJ1-4
CDR3: CASSLVGTDEKLFF
DNA: TGTGCCAGCAGCTTAGTAGGGACAGATGAAAAACTGTTTTTT

V: TRBV4-3
size: medium-sized
D: TRBD1
J: TRBJ2-3
CDR3: CASSQDARGSRTDTQYF
DNA: TGCGCCAGCAGCCAAGATGCCAGGGGGTCCCGCACAGATACGCAGTATTTT

V: TRBV27
size: -
D: -
J: TRBJ1-5
CDR3: CASSPRYGQPQHF
DNA: TGTGCCAGCAGTCCCCGGTACGGCCAGCCCCAGCATTTT